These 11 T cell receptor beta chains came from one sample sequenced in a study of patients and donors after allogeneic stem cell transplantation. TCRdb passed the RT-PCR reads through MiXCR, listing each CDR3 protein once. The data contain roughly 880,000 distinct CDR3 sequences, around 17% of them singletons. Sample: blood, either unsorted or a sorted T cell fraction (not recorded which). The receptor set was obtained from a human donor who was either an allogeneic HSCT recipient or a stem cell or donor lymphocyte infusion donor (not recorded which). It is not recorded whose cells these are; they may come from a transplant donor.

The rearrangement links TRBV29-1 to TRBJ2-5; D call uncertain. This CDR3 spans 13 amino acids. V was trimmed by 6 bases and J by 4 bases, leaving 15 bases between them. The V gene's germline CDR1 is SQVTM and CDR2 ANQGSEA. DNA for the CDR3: TGCAGCGTCGGCGCAAAGGAGCGAGAGACCCAGTACTTC. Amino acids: CSVGAKERETQYF.

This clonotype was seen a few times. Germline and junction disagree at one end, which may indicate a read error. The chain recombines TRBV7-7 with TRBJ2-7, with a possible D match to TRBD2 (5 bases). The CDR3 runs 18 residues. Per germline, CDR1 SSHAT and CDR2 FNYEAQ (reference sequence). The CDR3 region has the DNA TGTGCTAGCAGCTTAGGGTCCGGTCGCATACTAGGTACCTACGAGCAGTACTTC. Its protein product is CASSLGSGRILGTYEQYF.

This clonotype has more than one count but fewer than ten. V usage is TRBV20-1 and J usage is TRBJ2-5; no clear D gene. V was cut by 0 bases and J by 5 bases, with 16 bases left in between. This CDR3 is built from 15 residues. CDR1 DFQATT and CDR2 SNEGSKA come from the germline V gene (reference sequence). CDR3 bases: TGCAGTGCTAGAGATCGTCGCCGGGTAAGGGAGACCCAGTACTTC. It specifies CSARDRRRVRETQYF.

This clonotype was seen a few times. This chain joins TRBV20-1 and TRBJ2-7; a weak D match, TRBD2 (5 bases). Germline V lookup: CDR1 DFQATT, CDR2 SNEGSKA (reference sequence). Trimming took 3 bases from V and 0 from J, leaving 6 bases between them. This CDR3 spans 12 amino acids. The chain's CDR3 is CSARTNSYEQYF. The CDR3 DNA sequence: TGCAGTGCTAGGACTAACTCCTACGAGCAGTACTTC.

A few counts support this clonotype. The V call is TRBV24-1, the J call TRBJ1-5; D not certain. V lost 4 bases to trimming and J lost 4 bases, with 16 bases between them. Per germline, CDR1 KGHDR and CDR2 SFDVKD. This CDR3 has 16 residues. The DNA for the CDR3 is TGTGCCACCAGTGACCCTACCGGAGGCGGGAATCAGCCCCAGCATTTT. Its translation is CATSDPTGGGNQPQHF.

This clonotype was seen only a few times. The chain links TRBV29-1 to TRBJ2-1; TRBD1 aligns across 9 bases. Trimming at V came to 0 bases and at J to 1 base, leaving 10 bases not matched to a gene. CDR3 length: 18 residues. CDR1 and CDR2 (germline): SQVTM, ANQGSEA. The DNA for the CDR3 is TGCAGCGTTGAAGACCAGGACAGGGGTAGGAGGTCCTACAATGAGCAGTTCTTC. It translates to CSVEDQDRGRRSYNEQFF.

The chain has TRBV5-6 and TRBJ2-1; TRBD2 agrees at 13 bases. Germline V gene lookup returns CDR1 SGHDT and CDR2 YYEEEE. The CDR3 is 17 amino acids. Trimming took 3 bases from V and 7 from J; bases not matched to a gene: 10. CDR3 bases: TGTGCCAGCAGCTCCAAGACTAGCGGGAGGCCTAGGAATGAGCAGTTCTTC. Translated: CASSSKTSGRPRNEQFF.

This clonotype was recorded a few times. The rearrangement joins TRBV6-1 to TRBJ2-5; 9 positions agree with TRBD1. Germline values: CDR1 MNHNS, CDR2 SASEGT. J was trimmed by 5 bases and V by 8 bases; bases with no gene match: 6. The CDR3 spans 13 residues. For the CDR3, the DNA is TGTGCCAGCTACAGGGGGCTTCGGGAGACCCAGTACTTC. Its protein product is CASYRGLRETQYF.

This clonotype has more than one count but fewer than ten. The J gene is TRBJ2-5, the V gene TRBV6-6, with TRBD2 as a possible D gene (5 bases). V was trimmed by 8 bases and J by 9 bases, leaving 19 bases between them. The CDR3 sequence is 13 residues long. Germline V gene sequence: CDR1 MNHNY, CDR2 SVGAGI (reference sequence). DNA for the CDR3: TGTGCCAGCTGGCAAGAGTCGGGGAGACCCCAGTACTTC. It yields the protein CASWQESGRPQYF.

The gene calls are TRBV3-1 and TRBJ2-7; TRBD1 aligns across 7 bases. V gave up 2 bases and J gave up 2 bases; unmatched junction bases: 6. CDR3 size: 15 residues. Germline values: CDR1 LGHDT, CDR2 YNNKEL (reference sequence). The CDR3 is CASSQNTGAAYEQYF. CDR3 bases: TGTGCCAGCAGCCAAAACACAGGGGCCGCCTACGAGCAGTACTTC.

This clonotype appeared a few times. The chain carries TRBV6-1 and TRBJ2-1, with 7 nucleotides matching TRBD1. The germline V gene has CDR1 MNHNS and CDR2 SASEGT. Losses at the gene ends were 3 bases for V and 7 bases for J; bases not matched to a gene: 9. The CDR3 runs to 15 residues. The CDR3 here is CASSDSWQGVNEQFF. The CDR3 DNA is TGTGCCAGCAGTGATTCATGGCAGGGGGTGAATGAGCAGTTCTTC.